One sample yielded the 29 T cell receptor beta chains listed below, sequenced in a study of CD8 T cells in Susac syndrome. RNA in amounts of roughly 0.45 to 1 ug was reverse transcribed with random hexamers. TCRdb processed the immunoSEQ multiplex PCR reads anew with MiXCR; each CDR3 protein has one entry. This sample has around 150,000 distinct CDR3 sequences, with under 97% found just once. The sample comprised CD4+ T cells from PBMCs. These receptors were obtained from a human donor with Susac syndrome.

The rearrangement uses TRBV20-1 and TRBJ2-1; a weak D match, TRBD1 (5 bases). The CDR3 loop spans 13 amino acids. Germline values: CDR1 DFQATT, CDR2 SNEGSKA (reference sequence). With 6 bases removed from V and 8 bases from J, the gap between germline ends came to 17 bases. The CDR3 protein is CSASSGALDEQFF. The CDR3 nucleotides read TGCAGTGCCTCCAGTGGGGCCTTGGATGAGCAGTTCTTC.

The chain recombines TRBV6-6 with TRBJ2-1, with D maybe TRBD1 (5 bases). Germline V gene sequence: CDR1 MNHNY, CDR2 SVGAGI (reference sequence). The V end lost 6 bases, the J end lost 1 base, and 13 bases lay between the germline ends. CDR3 size: 15 residues. CDR3 coding DNA: TGTGCCAGCAGCAAACATGACAGTTCCTACAATGAGCAGTTCTTC. This encodes CASSKHDSSYNEQFF.

The chain recombines TRBV7-3 with TRBJ2-7; D is possibly TRBD2 (6 bases). The V gene's germline CDR1 is SGHTA and CDR2 FQGTGA. V lost 0 bases, J lost 3 bases, and 15 bases lay in between. The CDR3 has 16 residues. Here the CDR3 reads CASSLTGSGPFYEQYF. CDR3 bases: TGTGCCAGCAGCTTAACTGGTAGCGGTCCTTTCTACGAGCAGTACTTC.

The chain couples TRBV6-5 to TRBJ2-1, with D unclear. Germline-derived CDR1 and CDR2 are MNHEY and SVGAGI. Trimming pared 2 bases from V and 10 bases from J, leaving 15 bases between. The CDR3 has 14 amino acids. In DNA form, the CDR3 reads TGTGCCAGCAGTTACGAGGCAGCCACCCTCGAGCAGTTCTTC. Residues: CASSYEAATLEQFF.

The chain has TRBV4-1 and TRBJ2-4, with 11 nucleotides matching TRBD2. The CDR3 loop spans 19 amino acids. Germline CDR1 reads MGHRA; CDR2 reads YSYEKL. V dropped 7 bases and J dropped 0; count of bases not matched to a gene: 14. CDR3 loop: CASTLGASGRRIAKNIQYF. CDR3 nucleotide sequence: TGCGCCAGCACCCTAGGGGCTAGCGGGAGGAGGATAGCCAAAAACATTCAGTACTTC.

This clonotype turned up a few times. V and J are TRBV6-6 and TRBJ2-1; perhaps TRBD1 as D (5 bases). Germline V CDR1 and CDR2: MNHNY, SVGAGI (reference sequence). CDR3 length: 14 residues. The V gene lost 0 bases and the J gene lost 10 bases, with 13 bases spanning the gap. The CDR3 nucleotides are TGTGCCAGCAGTTACTCTGGCAGGGTGGCAGAGCAGTTCTTC. Translation gives CASSYSGRVAEQFF.

Only one count was recorded for this clonotype. The gene calls are TRBV10-3 and TRBJ2-7; TRBD2 aligns across 8 bases. Germline V lookup: CDR1 ENHRY, CDR2 SYGVKD. The CDR3 has 15 residues. V dropped 0 bases and J dropped 5; count of bases not matched to a gene: 6. The CDR3 DNA sequence: TGTGCCATCAGTGAGTCGGCGGGACTAGTGAACGAGCAGTACTTC. Residues: CAISESAGLVNEQYF.

The chain couples TRBV4-2 to TRBJ1-3; tentatively, D is TRBD1 (6 bases). Germline CDR1 is LGHNA and CDR2 is YNFKEQ. V was clipped by 0 bases and J by 3 bases, with 12 bases between them. The CDR3 runs 16 residues. This chain's CDR3 is CASSQDQGLDGNTIYF. CDR3 DNA sequence: TGTGCCAGCAGCCAAGATCAGGGGTTAGATGGAAACACCATATATTTT.

The chain is built from TRBV20-1 and TRBJ2-3, with no clear D. The V end was cut by 0 bases, the J end by 1 base, with 17 bases between. This CDR3 contains 17 residues. Germline V gives CDR1 DFQATT, CDR2 SNEGSKA (reference sequence). CDR3 region: CSAREWGGFQRTDTQYF. Written as DNA, the CDR3 is TGCAGTGCTAGAGAATGGGGTGGTTTTCAACGCACAGATACGCAGTATTTT.

This chain links TRBV2 with TRBJ2-1; unclear D gene. This CDR3 contains 14 residues. Trimming pared 4 bases from V and 6 bases from J, leaving 13 bases between. The germline V gene encodes CDR1 SNHLY and CDR2 FYNNEI. CDR3 bases: TGTGCCAGCAGTGTGACCAGTCACCCCAATGAGCAGTTCTTC. Translated: CASSVTSHPNEQFF. Full variable domain (missing parts from reference TRBV2 and TRBJ2-1): EPEVTQTPSHQVTQMGQEVILRCVPISNHLYFYWYRQILGQKVEFLVSFYNNEISEKSEIFDDQFSVERPDGSNFTLKIRSTKLEDSAMYFCASSVTSHPNEQFFGPGTRLTVL.

The chain has TRBV3-1 and TRBJ2-5; TRBD2 agrees at 8 bases. CDR1 is LGHDT, CDR2 YNNKEL, per germline (reference sequence). This CDR3 has 16 residues. The V and J ends lost 2 bases and 5 bases, in that order; junction bases with no gene match: 10. CDR3 residues: CASSQKGSGRRETQYF. The CDR3 DNA is TGTGCCAGCAGCCAAAAGGGGAGCGGGAGAAGGGAGACCCAGTACTTC.

The chain joins TRBV28 to TRBJ2-7; no definite D call. Trimming left V 7 bases short and J 0 bases short, with 16 bases between. Per germline, CDR1 MDHEN and CDR2 SYDVKM. The CDR3 extends over 15 amino acids. The chain's CDR3 is CASTSAQAASYEQYF. The CDR3 DNA sequence: TGTGCCAGCACCTCCGCGCAGGCAGCCTCCTACGAGCAGTACTTC.

The genes are TRBV20-1 and TRBJ2-7; D unclear. CDR1 is DFQATT, CDR2 SNEGSKA, per germline (reference sequence). The CDR3 length is 12 residues. The ends were cut back, 2 bases at V and 1 base at J, with 6 bases in the middle. CDR3 sequence (DNA): TGCAGTGCTAGAAAACAGTCCTACGAGCAGTACTTC. Its protein is CSARKQSYEQYF.

The rearrangement joins TRBV7-9 to TRBJ2-5, with a weak D call TRBD1 (7 bases). CDR3 length equals 14 residues. Germline V CDR1 and CDR2: SEHNR, FQNEAQ (reference sequence). Trimming cost V 4 bases and J 2 bases, with 11 bases left between them. The CDR3 loop reads CASSSTGRQETQYF. In nucleotides, the CDR3 is TGTGCCAGCAGCTCGACAGGGAGGCAAGAGACCCAGTACTTC.

V usage is TRBV5-1 and J usage is TRBJ1-1; D not certain. The CDR3 contains 15 residues. Trimming cost V 0 bases and J 4 bases, with 13 bases left between them. Germline CDR1 SGHRS, CDR2 YFSETQ. The CDR3 coding sequence is TGCGCCAGCAGCTTGGTAAGTGGAGGGAGCACTGAAGCTTTCTTT. This translates into CASSLVSGGSTEAFF.

This chain connects TRBV5-1 to TRBJ2-7, with D perhaps matching TRBD1 (5 bases). Trimming left V 0 bases short and J 2 bases short, with 9 bases between. This CDR3 has 14 amino acids. Germline V gene data show CDR1 as SGHRS and CDR2 as YFSETQ. CDR3 in amino acids: CASSLVPDTYEQYF. The DNA for the CDR3 is TGCGCCAGCAGCTTGGTGCCGGACACCTACGAGCAGTACTTC. The whole variable domain, filled in from reference TRBV5-1 and TRBJ2-7, reads KAGVTQTPRYLIKTRGQQVTLSCSPISGHRSVSWYQQTPGQGLQFLFEYFSETQRNKGNFPGRFSGRQFSNSRSEMNVSTLELGDSALYLCASSLVPDTYEQYFGPGTRLTVT.

J is TRBJ2-5 and V is TRBV3-1; 8 nucleotides match TRBD2. Germline-derived CDR1 and CDR2 are LGHDT and YNNKEL (reference sequence). The trim removed 2 bases at V and 4 bases at J, leaving 18 bases unmatched. The CDR3 is 19 residues long. CDR3 DNA sequence: TGTGCCAGCAGCCAAAGTGACGTAGCGGGGTCCGCCATAGTAGAGACCCAGTACTTC. Translated, it gives CASSQSDVAGSAIVETQYF.

The chain couples TRBV29-1 to TRBJ1-2, with TRBD1 identical over 8 bases. The V gene's germline CDR1 is SQVTM and CDR2 ANQGSEA. CDR3 length: 11 amino acids. The V gene end was trimmed by 7 bases and the J gene end by 8 bases; junction bases not matched to a gene: 6. The CDR3 DNA reads as TGCAGCGCCCAGGGGGCCTACGGCTACACCTTC. Translated, it gives CSAQGAYGYTF.

This chain joins TRBV29-1 and TRBJ2-7; D unresolved. Trimming removed 4 bases at V and 1 base at J, with 8 bases between. The CDR3 is made up of 12 amino acids. Looked up from germline, CDR1 is SQVTM and CDR2 is ANQGSEA. The CDR3 here is CSVASSSYEQYF. The CDR3 coding sequence is TGCAGCGTTGCTTCGTCGTCCTACGAGCAGTACTTC.

V usage is TRBV14 and J usage is TRBJ2-5; D is possibly TRBD1 (6 bases). V gave up 6 bases and J gave up 3 bases, with 20 bases separating them. The germline V gene encodes CDR1 SGHDN and CDR2 FVKESK. This CDR3 region has 16 residues. This CDR3 is CASRHDPTGNEETQYF. The DNA of the CDR3 is TGTGCCAGCAGACACGACCCTACAGGGAATGAAGAGACCCAGTACTTC.

The rearrangement links TRBV18 to TRBJ2-4; the match to TRBD2 covers 8 bases. Trimming took 0 bases from V and 2 from J; bases not matched to a gene: 9. The CDR3 length is 18 residues. CDR1 is KGHSH and CDR2 is LQKENI in the germline V gene. The CDR3 DNA follows: TGTGCCAGCTCACCACCGGGCAATAGCGGGACATCCAAAAACATTCAGTACTTC. Translation gives CASSPPGNSGTSKNIQYF.

This rearrangement joins TRBV3-1 to TRBJ2-1; 9 nucleotides match TRBD1. Germline CDR1 is LGHDT and CDR2 is YNNKEL (reference sequence). CDR3 length equals 13 residues. Unmatched junction bases numbered 9, after V lost 4 bases and J lost 14 bases. CDR3 in amino acids: CASSRYTGDREFF. Written as DNA, the CDR3 is TGTGCCAGCAGCCGGTACACTGGGGACAGGGAGTTCTTC.

The chain combines TRBV11-2 with TRBJ2-1, with TRBD2 identical over 10 bases. The CDR3 extends over 14 amino acids. V dropped 3 bases and J dropped 6; count of bases not matched to a gene: 2. The germline gives CDR1 SGHAT, CDR2 FQNNGV. The CDR3 sequence: CASSFGTSVNEQFF. Written as DNA, the CDR3 is TGTGCCAGCAGCTTCGGGACTAGCGTCAATGAGCAGTTCTTC.

The V call is TRBV29-1, the J call TRBJ1-1; no definite D call. V was trimmed by 5 bases and J by 4 bases, leaving 17 bases between them. Germline loops: CDR1 SQVTM, CDR2 ANQGSEA. This CDR3 is 14 amino acids long. CDR3 loop: CSVSPNSHSTEAFF. The CDR3 bases are TGCAGCGTTTCCCCGAATAGCCATAGCACTGAAGCTTTCTTT. Full variable domain (remainder filled in from reference TRBV29-1 and TRBJ1-1): SAVISQKPSRDICQRGTSLTIQCQVDSQVTMMFWYRQQPGQSLTLIATANQGSEATYESGFVIDKFPISRPNLTFSTLTVSNMSPEDSSIYLCSVSPNSHSTEAFFGQGTRLTVV.

The chain is built from TRBV28 and TRBJ2-5; D uncertain. There are 14 residues in the CDR3. V lost 5 bases, J lost 5 bases, and 15 bases lay in between. Looked up from germline, CDR1 is MDHEN and CDR2 is SYDVKM. DNA for the CDR3: TGTGCCAGCAGTCCCTCCACTTATGTGGAGACCCAGTACTTC. Residues: CASSPSTYVETQYF.

The chain couples TRBV9 to TRBJ2-5; TRBD2 matches 8 bases. V gave up 0 bases and J gave up 1 base; unmatched junction bases: 11. CDR1 is SGDLS and CDR2 is YYNGEE in the germline V gene. The CDR3 is 18 residues long. The CDR3, as DNA: TGTGCCAGCAGCGTAGCTACCGGAGTAGCGGGGCCCCAAGAGACCCAGTACTTC. It yields the protein CASSVATGVAGPQETQYF.

This clonotype was detected only once. CDR3 region: CSVERGNSAGTQYF. The CDR3 coding sequence is TGCAGCGTTGAAAGAGGGAACTCGGCTGGTACGCAGTATTTT. The V gene is TRBV29-1, the J gene TRBJ2-3, with a tentative D call TRBD2 (5 bases). V was cut by 2 bases and J by 8 bases, with 17 bases left in between. Per the germline V gene, CDR1 is SQVTM and CDR2 is ANQGSEA. This CDR3 region has 14 residues.

The CDR3 reads CASSLMVGINVYEQYF. Here the CDR3 DNA reads TGTGCCAGCAGTTTAATGGTCGGCATTAACGTCTACGAGCAGTACTTC. The chain recombines TRBV12-3 or TRBV12-4 with TRBJ2-7; D remains unclear. CDR3 size: 16 residues. The ends were cut back, 2 bases at V and 3 bases at J, with 17 bases in the middle.

V and J are TRBV3-1 and TRBJ2-7, with D tentatively TRBD2 (5 bases). The V gene's germline CDR1 is LGHDT and CDR2 YNNKEL (reference sequence). CDR3 length: 15 residues. V shed 2 bases and J shed 3 bases, with 14 bases lying between them. In DNA, the CDR3 is TGTGCCAGCAGCCAACAATTCAATGGAGGCTACGAGCAGTACTTC. Encoded protein: CASSQQFNGGYEQYF.